The 5 T cell receptor beta chains in this list originate from one sample, sequenced in a study of graft-versus-host responses after intestinal transplantation. These receptors lack a known antigen. The repertoire was sequenced with immunoSEQ multiplex PCR; TCRdb's copy has only in-frame clones and lacks some. Altogether about 90,000 clones are present, about four fifths being singletons, with the ten largest covering about 18%. The material sequenced was unstimulated CD8+ T cells sorted from spleen or lymph node cells, taken before intestinal transplant. The receptors here all came from a human donor who received an intestinal transplant.

For the CDR3, the DNA is TGTGCCAGCAGTGATTGGGCCCGGACAGGAAAGATCTATAATTCACCCCTCCACTTT. This codes for CASSDWARTGKIYNSPLHF. The chain links TRBV6-1 to TRBJ1-6, with 7 bases fitting TRBD1. V shed 3 bases and J 3 bases; nucleotides not matched to a gene: 14. The CDR3 covers 19 residues. Per germline, CDR1 MNHNS and CDR2 SASEGT.

This rearrangement joins TRBV5-4 to TRBJ1-2; 7 bases match TRBD1. CDR3 length equals 13 residues. From germline, CDR1 is SGHNT and CDR2 YYREEE (reference sequence). The trim removed 4 bases at V and 4 bases at J, leaving 4 bases unmatched. This CDR3 is CASSATGSYGYTF. The DNA of the CDR3 is TGTGCCAGCAGCGCGACAGGGTCCTATGGCTACACCTTC.

This chain links TRBV6-4 with TRBJ2-3; 8 bases line up with TRBD2. CDR1 MRHNA and CDR2 SNTAGT come from the germline V gene. V was pared by 5 bases and J by 5 bases, with 6 bases of the junction left unmatched. The CDR3 runs to 14 residues. The DNA for the CDR3 is TGTGCCAGCAGTAGAGCGGGAGAGGAAGATACGCAGTATTTT. Its translation: CASSRAGEEDTQYF.

CDR3: CASSQRQGGHEQYF. CDR3 in DNA: TGCGCCAGCAGCCAACGACAGGGAGGACACGAGCAGTACTTC. The rearrangement links TRBV5-1 to TRBJ2-7; the D gene is possibly TRBD1 (7 bases). V gave up 4 bases and J gave up 5 bases, with 16 bases separating them. The length of the CDR3 is 14 residues. Germline V gene data show CDR1 as SGHRS and CDR2 as YFSETQ. The whole variable domain, remainder taken from reference TRBV5-1 and TRBJ2-7, is KAGVTQTPRYLIKTRGQQVTLSCSPISGHRSVSWYQQTPGQGLQFLFEYFSETQRNKGNFPGRFSGRQFSNSRSEMNVSTLELGDSALYLCASSQRQGGHEQYFGPGTRLTVT.

The chain employs TRBV6-5 and TRBJ1-1; the D gene is possibly TRBD1 (6 bases). Germline CDR1 is MNHEY and CDR2 is SVGAGI. This CDR3 region has 13 residues. V was clipped by 7 bases and J by 6 bases, with 15 bases between them. Written as DNA, the CDR3 is TGTGCCAGCAAGCAGGGGTTGGGAGCTGAAGCTTTCTTT. Amino acid sequence: CASKQGLGAEAFF.